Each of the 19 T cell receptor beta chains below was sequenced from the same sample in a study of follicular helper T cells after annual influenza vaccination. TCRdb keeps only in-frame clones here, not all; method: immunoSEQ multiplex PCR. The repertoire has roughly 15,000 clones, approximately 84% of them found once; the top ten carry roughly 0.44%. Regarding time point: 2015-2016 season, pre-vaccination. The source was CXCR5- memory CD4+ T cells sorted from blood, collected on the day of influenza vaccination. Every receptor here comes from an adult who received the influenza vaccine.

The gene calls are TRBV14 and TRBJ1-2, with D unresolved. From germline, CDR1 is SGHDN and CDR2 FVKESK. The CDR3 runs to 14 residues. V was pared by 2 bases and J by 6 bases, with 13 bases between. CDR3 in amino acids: CASSQLPFGDGYTF. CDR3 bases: TGTGCCAGCAGCCAACTTCCGTTTGGGGATGGCTACACCTTC.

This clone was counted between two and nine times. As DNA, the CDR3 is TGTGCTAGTGGTACAGGGAACACCGGGGAGCTGTTTTTT. As protein: CASGTGNTGELFF. The chain carries TRBV12-5 and TRBJ2-2; perhaps TRBD1 as D (5 bases). V dropped 5 bases and J dropped 1 base, with 5 bases sitting between them. Germline values: CDR1 LGHNT, CDR2 FRNRAP. The CDR3 runs to 13 residues. Full variable domain (outside the CDR3, taken from reference TRBV12-5 and TRBJ2-2): DARVTQTPRHKVTEMGQEVTMRCQPILGHNTVFWYRQTMMQGLELLAYFRNRAPLDDSGMPKDRFSAEMPDATLATLKIQPSEPRDSAVYFCASGTGNTGELFFGEGSRLTVL.

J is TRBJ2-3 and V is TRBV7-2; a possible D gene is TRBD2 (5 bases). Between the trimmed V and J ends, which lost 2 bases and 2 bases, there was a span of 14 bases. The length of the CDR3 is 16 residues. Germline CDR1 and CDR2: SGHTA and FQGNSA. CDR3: CASSLNSASPTDTQYF. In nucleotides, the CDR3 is TGTGCCAGCAGCTTAAATAGCGCTAGCCCCACAGATACGCAGTATTTT. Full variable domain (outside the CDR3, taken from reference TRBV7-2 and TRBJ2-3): GAGVSQSPSNKVTEKGKDVELRCDPISGHTALYWYRQSLGQGLEFLIYFQGNSAPDKSGLPSDRFSAERTGGSVSTLTIQRTQQEDSAVYLCASSLNSASPTDTQYFGPGTRLTVL.

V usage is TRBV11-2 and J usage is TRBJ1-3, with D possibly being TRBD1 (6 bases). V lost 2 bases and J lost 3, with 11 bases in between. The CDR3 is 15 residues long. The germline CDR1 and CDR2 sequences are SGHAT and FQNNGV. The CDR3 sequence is CASSLIGGLGNTIYF. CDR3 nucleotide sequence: TGTGCCAGCAGCTTAATAGGGGGACTTGGAAACACCATATATTTT. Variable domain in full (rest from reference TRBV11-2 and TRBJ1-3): EAGVAQSPRYKIIEKRQSVAFWCNPISGHATLYWYQQILGQGPKLLIQFQNNGVVDDSQLPKDRFSAERLKGVDSTLKIQPAKLEDSAVYLCASSLIGGLGNTIYFGEGSWLTVV.

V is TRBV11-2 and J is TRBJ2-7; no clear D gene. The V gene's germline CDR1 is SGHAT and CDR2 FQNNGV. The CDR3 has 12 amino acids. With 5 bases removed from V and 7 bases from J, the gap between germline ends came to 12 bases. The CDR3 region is CASSDTFREQYF. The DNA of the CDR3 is TGTGCCAGCAGCGACACGTTCCGGGAGCAGTACTTC.

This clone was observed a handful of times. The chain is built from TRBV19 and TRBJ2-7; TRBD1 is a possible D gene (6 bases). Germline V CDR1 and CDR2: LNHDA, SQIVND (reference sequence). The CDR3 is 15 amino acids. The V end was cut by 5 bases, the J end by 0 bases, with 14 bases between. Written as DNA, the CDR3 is TGTGCCAGTAGTCCGGGACAAGGGGGCTCCTACGAGCAGTACTTC. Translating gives CASSPGQGGSYEQYF.

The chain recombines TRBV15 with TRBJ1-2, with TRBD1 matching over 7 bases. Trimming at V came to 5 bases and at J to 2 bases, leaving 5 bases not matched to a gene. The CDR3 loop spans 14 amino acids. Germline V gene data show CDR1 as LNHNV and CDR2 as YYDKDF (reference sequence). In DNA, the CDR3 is TGTGCCACCAGCGGCGGGACAGCCAACTATGGCTACACCTTC. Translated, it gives CATSGGTANYGYTF.

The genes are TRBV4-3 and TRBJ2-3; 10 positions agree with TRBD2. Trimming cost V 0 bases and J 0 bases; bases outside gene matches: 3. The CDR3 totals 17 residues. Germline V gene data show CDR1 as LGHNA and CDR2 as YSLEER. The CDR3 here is CASSQDPLAGSTDTQYF. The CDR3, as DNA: TGCGCCAGCAGCCAAGATCCACTAGCGGGGAGCACAGATACGCAGTATTTT.

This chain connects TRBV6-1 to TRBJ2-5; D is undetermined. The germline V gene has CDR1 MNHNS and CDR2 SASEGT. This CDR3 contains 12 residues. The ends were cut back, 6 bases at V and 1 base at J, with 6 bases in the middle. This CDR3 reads CASSRPQETQYF. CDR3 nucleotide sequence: TGTGCCAGCAGCAGACCCCAAGAGACCCAGTACTTC.

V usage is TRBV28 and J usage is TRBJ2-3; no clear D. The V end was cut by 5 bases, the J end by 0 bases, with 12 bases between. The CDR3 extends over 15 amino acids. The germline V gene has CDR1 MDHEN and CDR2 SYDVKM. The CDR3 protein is CASSNVFTSTDTQYF. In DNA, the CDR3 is TGTGCCAGCAGTAATGTGTTTACTAGCACAGATACGCAGTATTTT. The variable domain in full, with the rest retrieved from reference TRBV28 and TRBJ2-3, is DVKVTQSSRYLVKRTGEKVFLECVQDMDHENMFWYRQDPGLGLRLIYFSYDVKMKEKGDIPEGYSVSREKKERFSLILESASTNQTSMYLCASSNVFTSTDTQYFGPGTRLTVL.

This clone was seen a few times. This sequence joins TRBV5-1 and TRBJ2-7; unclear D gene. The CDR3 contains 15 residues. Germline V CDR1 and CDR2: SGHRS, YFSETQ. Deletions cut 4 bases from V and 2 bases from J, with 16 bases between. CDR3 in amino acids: CASSASPTEPYEQYF. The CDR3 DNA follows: TGCGCCAGCAGCGCTTCCCCGACGGAGCCCTACGAGCAGTACTTC.

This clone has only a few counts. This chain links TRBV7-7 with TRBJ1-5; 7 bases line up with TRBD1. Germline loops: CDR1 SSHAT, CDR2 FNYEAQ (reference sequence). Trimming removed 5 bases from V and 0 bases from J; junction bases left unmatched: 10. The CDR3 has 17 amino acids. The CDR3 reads CASSRPDRADSNQPQHF. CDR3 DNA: TGTGCCAGCAGCCGACCCGACAGGGCGGATAGCAATCAGCCCCAGCATTTT.

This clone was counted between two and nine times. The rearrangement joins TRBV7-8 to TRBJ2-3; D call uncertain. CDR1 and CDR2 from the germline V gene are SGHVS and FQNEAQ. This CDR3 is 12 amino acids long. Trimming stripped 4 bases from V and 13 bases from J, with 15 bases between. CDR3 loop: CASSSPLHLKYF. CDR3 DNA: TGTGCCAGCAGCTCCCCTCTCCATCTCAAGTATTTT. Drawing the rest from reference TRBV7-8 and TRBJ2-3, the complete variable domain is GAGVSQSPRYKVAKRGQDVALRCDPISGHVSLFWYQQALGQGPEFLTYFQNEAQLDKSGLPSDRFFAERPEGSVSTLKIQRTQQEDSAVYLCASSSPLHLKYFGPGTRLTVL.

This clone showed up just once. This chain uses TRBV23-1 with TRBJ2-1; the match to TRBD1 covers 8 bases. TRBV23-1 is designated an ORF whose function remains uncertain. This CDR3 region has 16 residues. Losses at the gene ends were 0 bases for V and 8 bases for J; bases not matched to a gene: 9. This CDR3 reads CASSQSRQGAWDEQFF. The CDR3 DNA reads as TGCGCCAGCAGTCAATCTCGTCAGGGGGCATGGGATGAGCAGTTCTTC.

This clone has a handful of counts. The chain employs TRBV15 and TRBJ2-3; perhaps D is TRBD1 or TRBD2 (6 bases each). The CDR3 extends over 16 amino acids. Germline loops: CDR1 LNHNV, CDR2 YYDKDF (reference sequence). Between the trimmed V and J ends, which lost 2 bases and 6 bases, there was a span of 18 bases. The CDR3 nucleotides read TGTGCCACCAGCAGAATGGGACGGGCCGGGGGCGATACGCAGTATTTT. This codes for CATSRMGRAGGDTQYF.

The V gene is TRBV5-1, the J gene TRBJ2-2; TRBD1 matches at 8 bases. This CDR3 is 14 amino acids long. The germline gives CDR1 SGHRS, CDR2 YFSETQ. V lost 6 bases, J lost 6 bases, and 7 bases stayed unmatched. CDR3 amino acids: CASTLLQGAGELFF. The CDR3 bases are TGCGCCAGCACCTTACTACAGGGGGCCGGGGAGCTGTTTTTT. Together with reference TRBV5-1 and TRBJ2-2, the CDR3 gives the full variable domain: KAGVTQTPRYLIKTRGQQVTLSCSPISGHRSVSWYQQTPGQGLQFLFEYFSETQRNKGNFPGRFSGRQFSNSRSEMNVSTLELGDSALYLCASTLLQGAGELFFGEGSRLTVL.

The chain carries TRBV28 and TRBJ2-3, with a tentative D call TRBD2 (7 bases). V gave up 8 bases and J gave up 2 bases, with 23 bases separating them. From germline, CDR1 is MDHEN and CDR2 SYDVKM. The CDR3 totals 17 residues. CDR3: CASEKGGAASLTDTQYF. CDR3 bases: TGTGCCAGCGAAAAGGGGGGGGCTGCGTCCCTCACAGATACGCAGTATTTT.

This CDR3 is CASSQQGVNNEQFF. CDR3 DNA: TGTGCCAGCTCACAACAGGGGGTAAACAATGAGCAGTTCTTC. The gene calls are TRBV18 and TRBJ2-1; 8 bases align to TRBD1. After removal of 4 bases from V and 5 bases from J, the junction contained 4 bases not matched to a gene. Germline V gene data show CDR1 as KGHSH and CDR2 as LQKENI. The CDR3 extends over 14 amino acids.

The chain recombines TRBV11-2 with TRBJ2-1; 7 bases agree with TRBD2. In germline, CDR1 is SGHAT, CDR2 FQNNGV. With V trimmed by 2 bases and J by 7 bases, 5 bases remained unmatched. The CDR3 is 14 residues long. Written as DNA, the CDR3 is TGTGCCAGCAGCTTAAGACTAGCATTAAATGAGCAGTTCTTC. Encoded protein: CASSLRLALNEQFF. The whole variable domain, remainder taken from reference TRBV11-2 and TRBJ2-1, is EAGVAQSPRYKIIEKRQSVAFWCNPISGHATLYWYQQILGQGPKLLIQFQNNGVVDDSQLPKDRFSAERLKGVDSTLKIQPAKLEDSAVYLCASSLRLALNEQFFGPGTRLTVL.